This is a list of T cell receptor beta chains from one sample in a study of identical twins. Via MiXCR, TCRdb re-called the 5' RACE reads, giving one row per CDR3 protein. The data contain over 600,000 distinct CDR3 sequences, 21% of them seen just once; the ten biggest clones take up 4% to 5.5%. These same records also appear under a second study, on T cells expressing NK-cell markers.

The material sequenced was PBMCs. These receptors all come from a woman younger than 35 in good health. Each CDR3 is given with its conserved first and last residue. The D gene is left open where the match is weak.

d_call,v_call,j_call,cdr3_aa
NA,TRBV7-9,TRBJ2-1,CASSFGRDNEQFF
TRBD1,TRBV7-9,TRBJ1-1,CASSLVQGQGEAFF
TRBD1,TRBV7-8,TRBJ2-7,CASSFRTGSDEQYF
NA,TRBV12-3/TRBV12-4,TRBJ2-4,CASSPLGSAGKRYF
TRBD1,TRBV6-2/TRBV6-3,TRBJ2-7,CASSWSLGQSSYEQYF
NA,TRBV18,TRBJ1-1,CASRGPTGTEAFF
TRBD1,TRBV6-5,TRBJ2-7,CASSHWTGSYEQYF
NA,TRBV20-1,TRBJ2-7,CSASATGDYEQYF
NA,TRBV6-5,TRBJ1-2,CASSYGAPLGGGRGYTF
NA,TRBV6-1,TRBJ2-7,CASRRTVVGDEQYF
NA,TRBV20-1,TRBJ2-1,CSAPTRGSSYNEQFF
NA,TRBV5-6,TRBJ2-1,CASSFQGRRNEQFF
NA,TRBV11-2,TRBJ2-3,CASSFLVRDTDTQYF
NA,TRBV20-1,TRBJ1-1,CSARDSGLEGHTEAFF